This T cell receptor beta chain was captured in a study of PD-L1 blockade in urothelial cancer. Clones were read by immunoSEQ multiplex PCR, and TCRdb kept only the in-frame ones, dropping some. Among 70,000 to 75,000 clones listed, roughly 89% were seen once. From germline, CDR1 is SGHRS and CDR2 YFSETQ. CDR3 length equals 18 residues. After removal of 0 bases from V and 7 bases from J, the junction contained 11 bases not matched to a gene. Specified time point: pretreatment peripheral blood. This clonotype originated in an older woman with urothelial cancer. The sample was PBMCs, taken around atezolizumab (anti-PD-L1) treatment. This chain uses TRBV5-1 with TRBJ2-1, with TRBD2 matching over 12 bases. Here the CDR3 DNA reads TGCGCCAGCAGCTTGGACCCTAGCGGGAGGGCCAGTTTAAATGAGCAGTTCTTC. Translated, it gives CASSLDPSGRASLNEQFF.